This TCR beta chain emerged from a study of vaccination effects on CD4 cells after COVID-19. Study overall: Convalescent patients (n = two) were sampled 16 days and one week prevaccination.

CDR1 is SGHAT and CDR2 is FQNNGV in the germline V gene. This CDR3 comprises 17 residues. V dropped 1 base and J dropped 6; count of bases not matched to a gene: 13. Isolation of CD4+ T cells took place after approximately 10 days of culture. The person had a PCR-confirmed SARS-CoV-2 infection during March to December 2020. Profiling relied on immunoSEQ multiplex PCR, and the TCRdb table lists in-frame clones only, not all of them. The repertoire holds 45,000 or so clones, with 74% as singletons. Of note for this clone: Its antigen is undetermined.

The source material was CD4+ T cells from PBMCs cultured without peptide, sampled before COVID-19 vaccination. The chain carries TRBV11-2 and TRBJ1-2, with 8 nucleotides matching TRBD1. This clonotype was sampled from a human donor who had a prior SARS-CoV-2 infection. The CDR3 nucleotides are TGTGCCAGCAGCTTAGTACGGGGGGGCAGGGGGCATCATGGCTACACCTTC. This codes for CASSLVRGGRGHHGYTF.